This TCR beta chain was recorded in a study of T cell responses to AZD1222 COVID-19 vaccine. About the study: Second doses were pooled across both intervals (about 4 or about 12 weeks). Study observations and caveats: Reports indicate that nearly half of spike-specific TCRs are directed at unmutated variant regions. Spike-specific TCR repertoires showed rising breadth and depth after two AZD1222 doses.

Germline CDR1 reads SGDLS; CDR2 reads YYNGEE. V was trimmed by 0 bases and J by 4 bases, leaving 10 bases between them. There are 14 residues in the CDR3. Concerning this clone: The target antigen is unknown.

Profiled with immunoSEQ multiplex PCR; TCRdb holds only in-frame clones, not every one. The table records some 120,000 clones, about 85% of them present only once. The chain couples TRBV9 to TRBJ1-2; D is unclear. This sequence originates from an adult in good health. The sequencing here drew on peripheral blood, taken on day 0 of AZD1222 vaccination. CDR3 bases: TGTGCCAGCAGCGTAGGGGCCAGTGGCTATGGCTACACCTTC. This encodes CASSVGASGYGYTF.